This TCR beta chain was obtained from a study of cytomegalovirus exposure and HLA in healthy donors. For the study at large: In a previous analysis, about 100 million unique TCR beta sequences were found from about 179 million T cells. HLA-typed donors were the source of 80 million to 90 million unique TCRs, which an early data release held.

Primers included in the PCR were 60 Vbeta and 13 Jbeta primers. Using immunoSEQ multiplex PCR, the repertoire was profiled, and TCRdb retains in-frame clones only, with some absent. The sample shows about 170,000 clones, about 79% of them seen only once. This clone was detected only a few times. Antigen: not known. Study findings and constraints: In a later analysis, TCR beta V- and J-gene trimming was associated with a missense DCLRE1C variant. The later analysis indicated that the majority of CMV-associated TCR beta chains appeared HLA-restricted.

The germline V gene encodes CDR1 MDHEN and CDR2 SYDVKM. V lost 3 bases, J lost 0 bases, and 8 bases lay in between. This CDR3 is built from 15 residues. The genes are TRBV28 and TRBJ1-4; D is unclear. The sequenced material came from PBMCs. The TCR sequence derives from a female donor in good health and CMV-seronegative. CDR3 bases: TGTGCCAGCAGTTTGGAGGCACCAACTAATGAAAAACTGTTTTTT. This encodes CASSLEAPTNEKLFF.